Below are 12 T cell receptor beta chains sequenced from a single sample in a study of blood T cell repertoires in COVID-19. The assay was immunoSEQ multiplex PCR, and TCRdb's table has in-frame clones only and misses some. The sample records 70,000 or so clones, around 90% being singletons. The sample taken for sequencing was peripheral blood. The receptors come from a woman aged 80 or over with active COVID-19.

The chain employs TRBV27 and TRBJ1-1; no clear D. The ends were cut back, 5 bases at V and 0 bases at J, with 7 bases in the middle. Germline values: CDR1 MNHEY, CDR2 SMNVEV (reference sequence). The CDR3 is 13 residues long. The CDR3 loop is CASSLELNTEAFF. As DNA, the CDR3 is TGTGCCAGCAGTCTAGAGTTGAACACTGAAGCTTTCTTT.

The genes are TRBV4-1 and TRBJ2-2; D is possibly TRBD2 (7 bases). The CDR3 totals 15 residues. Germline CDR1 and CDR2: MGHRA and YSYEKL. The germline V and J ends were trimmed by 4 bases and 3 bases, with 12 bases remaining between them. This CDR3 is CASSPAGAHTGELFF. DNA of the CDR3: TGCGCCAGCAGCCCTGCGGGGGCGCACACCGGGGAGCTGTTTTTT.

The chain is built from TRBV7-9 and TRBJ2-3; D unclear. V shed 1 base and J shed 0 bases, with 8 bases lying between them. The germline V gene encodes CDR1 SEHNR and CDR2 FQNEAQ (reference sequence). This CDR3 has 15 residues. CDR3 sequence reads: CASSLDSSSTDTQYF. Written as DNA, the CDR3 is TGTGCCAGCAGCTTAGACAGCTCTAGCACAGATACGCAGTATTTT.

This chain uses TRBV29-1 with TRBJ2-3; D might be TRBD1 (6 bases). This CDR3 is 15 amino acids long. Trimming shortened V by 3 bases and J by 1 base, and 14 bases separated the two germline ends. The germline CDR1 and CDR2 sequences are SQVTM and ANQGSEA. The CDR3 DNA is TGCAGCGTTGATGACCCCAGGGGCGGCACAGATACGCAGTATTTT. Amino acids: CSVDDPRGGTDTQYF.

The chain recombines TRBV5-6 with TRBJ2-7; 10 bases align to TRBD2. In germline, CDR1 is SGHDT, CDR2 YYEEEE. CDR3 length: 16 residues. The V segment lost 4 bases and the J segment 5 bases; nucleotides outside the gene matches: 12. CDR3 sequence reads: CASSLPGWGLANEQYF. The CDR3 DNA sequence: TGTGCCAGCAGCCTCCCAGGATGGGGACTAGCGAACGAGCAGTACTTC.

CDR3 region: CASSSFRGTGELFF. DNA for the CDR3: TGTGCCAGCAGTTCATTCAGGGGTACCGGGGAGCTGTTTTTT. The chain employs TRBV6-5 and TRBJ2-2; D may be TRBD1 (6 bases). Germline V CDR1 and CDR2: MNHEY, SVGAGI. CDR3 length: 14 residues. V dropped 4 bases and J dropped 5 bases, with 11 bases sitting between them.

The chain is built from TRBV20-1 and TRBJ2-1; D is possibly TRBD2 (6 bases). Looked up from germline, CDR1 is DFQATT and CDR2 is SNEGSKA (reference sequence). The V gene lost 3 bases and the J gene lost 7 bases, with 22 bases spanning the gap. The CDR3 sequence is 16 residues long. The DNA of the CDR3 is TGCAGTGCTAGTCCCCCACTAGCCCTCTTGGGAAATGAGCAGTTCTTC. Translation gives CSASPPLALLGNEQFF.

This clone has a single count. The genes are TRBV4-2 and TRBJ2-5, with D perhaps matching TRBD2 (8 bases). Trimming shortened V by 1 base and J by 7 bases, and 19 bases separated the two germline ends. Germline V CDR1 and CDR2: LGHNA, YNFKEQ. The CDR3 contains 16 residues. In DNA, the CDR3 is TGTGCCAGCAGCCAAGGATTCGACAGGGCGGGAGGGACCCAGTACTTC. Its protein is CASSQGFDRAGGTQYF.

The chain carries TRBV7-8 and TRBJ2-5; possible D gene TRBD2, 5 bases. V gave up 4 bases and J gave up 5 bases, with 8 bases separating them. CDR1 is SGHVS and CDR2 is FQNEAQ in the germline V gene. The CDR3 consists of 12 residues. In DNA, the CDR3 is TGTGCCAGCAGCTATCAGCGGGAGACCCAGTACTTC. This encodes CASSYQRETQYF. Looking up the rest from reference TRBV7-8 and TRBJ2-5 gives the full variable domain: GAGVSQSPRYKVAKRGQDVALRCDPISGHVSLFWYQQALGQGPEFLTYFQNEAQLDKSGLPSDRFFAERPEGSVSTLKIQRTQQEDSAVYLCASSYQRETQYFGPGTRLLVL.

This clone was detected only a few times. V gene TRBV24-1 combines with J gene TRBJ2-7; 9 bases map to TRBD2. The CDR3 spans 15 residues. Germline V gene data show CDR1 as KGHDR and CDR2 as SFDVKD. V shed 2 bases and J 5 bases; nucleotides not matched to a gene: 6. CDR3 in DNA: TGTGCCACCAGTGATTCGGGACTAGCTCCCCACGAGCAGTACTTC. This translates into CATSDSGLAPHEQYF.

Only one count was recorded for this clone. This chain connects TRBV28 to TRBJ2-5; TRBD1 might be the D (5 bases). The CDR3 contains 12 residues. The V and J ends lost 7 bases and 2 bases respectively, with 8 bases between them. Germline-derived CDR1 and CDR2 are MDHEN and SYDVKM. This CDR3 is CASKGDQETQYF. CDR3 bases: TGTGCCAGCAAAGGGGATCAAGAGACCCAGTACTTC.

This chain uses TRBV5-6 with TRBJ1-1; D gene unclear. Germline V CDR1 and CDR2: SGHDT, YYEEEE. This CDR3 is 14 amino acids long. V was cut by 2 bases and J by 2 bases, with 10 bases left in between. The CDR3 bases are TGTGCCAGCAGCTTAAGCCCGATCAACACTGAAGCTTTCTTT. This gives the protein CASSLSPINTEAFF.